Listed here is a single TCR beta chain. Its antigen is still unknown. This sample is part of a study of CD8 T cells in Susac syndrome. Study as a whole: Each patient with Susac syndrome, at the time of blood draw, was therapy-naive, on corticosteroids, or on intravenous immunoglobulin alone. Study findings and constraints: The total CD8+ repertoires yielded around 15 Susac-specific public clones and the CD8+ TEMRA repertoires yielded about five.

Sequencing of TCR beta was carried out in blood CD8+ and CD4+ T cells. The germline V gene has CDR1 SGDLS and CDR2 YYNGEE. This CDR3 region has 11 residues. Trimming took 3 bases from V and 10 from J, leaving 7 bases between them. Reverse transcription used about 0.45 to 1 ug RNA and random hexamers. Amplification of TCR beta CDR3 spanned 54 Vbeta and 13 Jbeta via immunoSEQ multiplex PCR. From the immunoSEQ multiplex PCR reads, TCRdb called clonotypes with MiXCR, one entry per CDR3 protein. The profile shows some 140,000 distinct CDR3 sequences, over 90% of them singletons. Sequencing input: CD8+ T cells from PBMCs. The receptor's source is a human donor with Susac syndrome. The chain employs TRBV9 and TRBJ1-4, with no clear D. The CDR3 nucleotides read TGTGCCAGCAGCGCGGCAGGAAAACTGTTTTTT. Translated: CASSAAGKLFF.